This T cell receptor (beta chain) was identified during a study of shared clonotypes between healthy human individuals. Study in general: Three plates each covered CD4 naive and memory; CD8 naive two, CD8 memory one.

Only in-frame clones appear in the TCRdb table, and some are missing; sequencing was by immunoSEQ multiplex PCR. The table lists 1,500,000 or so clones, approximately 97% of them singletons, with about 1% in the top ten. The receptor was isolated from a man younger than 45 in good health. Input material: naive CD4+ T cells sorted from blood. Indicated subset: CD45RA+ positively selected.

The CDR3 DNA sequence: TGTGCCAGCAGTGCCCCGGGCACAGATACGCAGTATTTT. This encodes CASSAPGTDTQYF. This rearrangement joins TRBV25-1 to TRBJ2-3; D unclear. Between the trimmed V and J ends, which lost 4 bases and 1 base, there was a span of 6 bases. The CDR3 is 13 amino acids. The germline V gene has CDR1 MGHDK and CDR2 SYGVNS. Based on the CDR3 plus reference TRBV25-1 and TRBJ2-3, the full variable domain is EADIYQTPRYLVIGTGKKITLECSQTMGHDKMYWYQQDPGMELHLIHYSYGVNSTEKGDLSSESTVSRIRTEHFPLTLESARPSHTSQYLCASSAPGTDTQYFGPGTRLTVL.